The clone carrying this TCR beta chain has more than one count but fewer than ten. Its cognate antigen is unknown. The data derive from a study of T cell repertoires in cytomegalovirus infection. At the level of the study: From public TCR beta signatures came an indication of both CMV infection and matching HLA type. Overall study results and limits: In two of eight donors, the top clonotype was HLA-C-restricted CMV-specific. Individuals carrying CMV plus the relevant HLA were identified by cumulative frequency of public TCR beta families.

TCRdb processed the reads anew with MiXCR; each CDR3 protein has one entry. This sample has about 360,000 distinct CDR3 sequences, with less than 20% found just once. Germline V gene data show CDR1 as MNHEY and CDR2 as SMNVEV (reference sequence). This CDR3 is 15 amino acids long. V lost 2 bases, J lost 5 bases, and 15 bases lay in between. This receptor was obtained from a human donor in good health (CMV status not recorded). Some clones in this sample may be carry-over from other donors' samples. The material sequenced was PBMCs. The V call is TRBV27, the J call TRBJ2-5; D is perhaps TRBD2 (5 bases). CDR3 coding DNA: TGTGCCAGCAGTTTAGTCCCGTCCAGAGGGGAGACCCAGTACTTC. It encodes CASSLVPSRGETQYF.